Sequencing of this T cell receptor (beta chain) was carried out in a study of blood T cells in healthy people across ages. Whole-study findings and limits: In these data, TCR beta diversity tracked strongly with naive T cell percentage. Diversity of TCR beta per million T cells declined in a roughly linear way with age.

The CDR3 length is 16 residues. Germline V gene data show CDR1 as MNHNS and CDR2 as SASEGT. The ends lost 2 bases at V and 5 bases at J; junction bases unmatched: 9. The use of a sample-barcoded 5' primer and a J-beta primer mix characterized a second PCR of roughly 6 to 11 cycles. Each cDNA molecule was tagged by a template-switch adaptor that had 12 random nucleotides. MiXCR, run by TCRdb on the 5' RACE reads, gives a single entry per CDR3 protein. The sample has about 800,000 distinct CDR3 sequences; about 46% are singletons. This clonotype was detected many times. Its antigen is undetermined. V is TRBV6-1 and J is TRBJ1-5, with 7 bases that match TRBD1. This receptor was obtained from an elderly man in good health. Input material: blood. The DNA for the CDR3 is TGTGCCAGCAGTGAACCGGACAGGACCATACATCAGCCCCAGCATTTT. Protein: CASSEPDRTIHQPQHF.